Listed here are 28 T cell receptor beta chains from one sample, sequenced in a study of control samples from healthy donors and cancer patients. Repertoires were generated with immunoSEQ multiplex PCR, while TCRdb's copy carries only in-frame clones and drops some. This sample has 150,000 or so clones, with roughly 89% found just once. The sequenced sample was blood. Receptor source: a man aged 25-45 years in good health.

This rearrangement joins TRBV2 to TRBJ1-1, with D unresolved. The germline gives CDR1 SNHLY, CDR2 FYNNEI. The CDR3 covers 18 residues. V lost 6 bases and J 3 bases, leaving 26 bases between the germline ends. DNA of the CDR3: TGTGCCAGCAGCCCACTCCACTCTGGGCCCCCGTGGGACACTGAAGCTTTCTTT. This sequence encodes CASSPLHSGPPWDTEAFF.

The rearrangement uses TRBV20-1 and TRBJ2-5, with 11 nucleotides matching TRBD2. The CDR3 contains 14 residues. Germline CDR1 reads DFQATT; CDR2 reads SNEGSKA (reference sequence). Losses at the gene ends were 3 bases for V and 4 bases for J; bases not matched to a gene: 4. This CDR3 reads CSASGSGRGETQYF. CDR3 nucleotide sequence: TGCAGTGCTAGTGGTAGCGGGAGGGGAGAGACCCAGTACTTC.

This chain links TRBV14 with TRBJ1-1; 7 bases line up with TRBD1. CDR1 and CDR2 from the germline V gene are SGHDN and FVKESK. V lost 4 bases to trimming and J lost 0 bases; unmatched junction nucleotides: 14. This CDR3 comprises 18 residues. This CDR3 is CASSRRFRGGAMNTEAFF. The CDR3 DNA is TGTGCCAGCAGCCGGAGGTTCCGAGGGGGCGCGATGAACACTGAAGCTTTCTTT.

V and J are TRBV6-7 and TRBJ1-5; D is uncertain. TRBV6-7 is classed as an ORF, of uncertain function. CDR3 size: 14 residues. Trimming left V 0 bases short and J 5 bases short, with 8 bases between. CDR3 sequence (DNA): TGTGCCAGCAGTTACTCGGCGGGAGATCAGCCCCAGCATTTT. It specifies CASSYSAGDQPQHF.

The rearrangement links TRBV6-1 to TRBJ1-5; D ambiguous. V was trimmed by 2 bases and J by 8 bases, leaving 7 bases between them. Germline V gene lookup returns CDR1 MNHNS and CDR2 SASEGT. The CDR3 is 12 amino acids. The DNA of the CDR3 is TGTGCCAGCAGTGAAAGTATGGAGCCCCAGCATTTT. Protein: CASSESMEPQHF.

The rearrangement joins TRBV16 to TRBJ2-5, with 7 bases fitting TRBD1. The CDR3 extends over 15 amino acids. The germline CDR1 and CDR2 sequences are KGHSY and FQNENV. Trimming removed 3 bases from V and 0 bases from J; junction bases left unmatched: 4. Written as DNA, the CDR3 is TGTGCCAGCAGCCATAACAGGGGAGACCAAGAGACCCAGTACTTC. It codes for CASSHNRGDQETQYF.

This sequence joins TRBV20-1 and TRBJ2-7; 10 bases fit TRBD2. V lost 3 bases, J lost 5 bases, and 7 bases stayed unmatched. There are 14 residues in the CDR3. Germline lookup yields CDR1 DFQATT and CDR2 SNEGSKA (reference sequence). CDR3 nucleotide sequence: TGCAGTGCTAGTTCCCCTAGCGGGAGACACGAGCAGTACTTC. This encodes CSASSPSGRHEQYF.

The chain combines TRBV7-9 with TRBJ2-5; D call uncertain. The CDR3 runs to 15 residues. Germline V gene data show CDR1 as SEHNR and CDR2 as FQNEAQ (reference sequence). V lost 2 bases to trimming and J lost 5 bases, with 15 bases between them. The chain's CDR3 is CASSLFPSGGETQYF. For the CDR3, the DNA is TGTGCCAGCAGCTTATTCCCGTCCGGTGGGGAGACCCAGTACTTC. Drawing the rest from reference TRBV7-9 and TRBJ2-5, the complete variable domain is DTGVSQNPRHKITKRGQNVTFRCDPISEHNRLYWYRQTLGQGPEFLTYFQNEAQLEKSRLLSDRFSAERPKGSFSTLEIQRTEQGDSAMYLCASSLFPSGGETQYFGPGTRLLVL.

V is TRBV6-6 and J is TRBJ1-2, with D maybe TRBD1 (6 bases). The CDR3 totals 12 residues. Germline V gives CDR1 MNHNY, CDR2 SVGAGI (reference sequence). Trimming stripped 11 bases from V and 8 bases from J, with 18 bases between. The CDR3 is CASGAALRGYTF. Written as DNA, the CDR3 is TGTGCCTCAGGGGCCGCTCTACGGGGCTACACCTTC.

The J gene is TRBJ2-3, the V gene TRBV6-5, with 8 bases identical to TRBD2. Per germline, CDR1 MNHEY and CDR2 SVGAGI. V was pared by 2 bases and J by 1 base, with 2 bases of the junction left unmatched. This CDR3 has 15 residues. The CDR3 loop is CASSYNGGGTDTQYF. The CDR3 coding sequence is TGTGCCAGCAGTTACAACGGGGGGGGCACAGATACGCAGTATTTT.

This chain uses TRBV5-1 with TRBJ1-3; no firm D call. This CDR3 is 15 amino acids long. The germline V gene has CDR1 SGHRS and CDR2 YFSETQ. Trimming stripped 0 bases from V and 2 bases from J, with 9 bases between. The chain's CDR3 is CASSLGEITGNTIYF. The CDR3 DNA reads as TGCGCCAGCAGCTTGGGTGAAATAACTGGAAACACCATATATTTT.

The rearrangement links TRBV19 to TRBJ1-3; TRBD1 matches 8 bases. V shed 6 bases, J shed 6 bases, and the junction held 7 bases outside the gene matches. This CDR3 spans 14 amino acids. Per the germline V gene, CDR1 is LNHDA and CDR2 is SQIVND (reference sequence). The CDR3 DNA sequence: TGTGCCAGTAGACGACAGGGGAGAGAAAACACCATATATTTT. Protein product: CASRRQGRENTIYF.

This clone has at least ten counts. The chain links TRBV6-5 to TRBJ1-1, with no clear D. The CDR3 extends over 14 amino acids. In germline, CDR1 is MNHEY, CDR2 SVGAGI. V was cut by 0 bases and J by 4 bases, with 9 bases left in between. The CDR3 nucleotides read TGTGCCAGCAGTTACTCTTTGGGGTTCACTGAAGCTTTCTTT. Encoded protein: CASSYSLGFTEAFF.

The V gene is TRBV28, the J gene TRBJ1-1; D remains unclear. Germline lookup yields CDR1 MDHEN and CDR2 SYDVKM. This CDR3 is 13 amino acids long. V lost 3 bases and J lost 1, with 6 bases in between. The CDR3 nucleotides read TGTGCCAGCAGTTTGAGAGGGAACACTGAAGCTTTCTTT. Its protein product is CASSLRGNTEAFF.

The table lists this clone with a count of one. V is TRBV7-9 and J is TRBJ2-7; the match to TRBD1 covers 7 bases. The germline V gene has CDR1 SEHNR and CDR2 FQNEAQ (reference sequence). J lost 2 bases, V lost 5 bases, and 6 bases had no gene match. CDR3 length: 14 residues. The CDR3 region is CASSRGQEAYEQYF. The CDR3 DNA is TGTGCCAGCAGCCGCGGACAGGAAGCCTACGAGCAGTACTTC.

The genes are TRBV9 and TRBJ1-3; D not resolved. Germline CDR1 and CDR2: SGDLS and YYNGEE. This CDR3 has 15 amino acids. V dropped 0 bases and J dropped 3 bases, with 10 bases sitting between them. Written as DNA, the CDR3 is TGTGCCAGCAGCGTAGCCTTGACGCGTGGAAACACCATATATTTT. Translating it yields CASSVALTRGNTIYF.

The V call is TRBV5-1, the J call TRBJ1-4; D perhaps matches TRBD1 (6 bases). Germline values: CDR1 SGHRS, CDR2 YFSETQ. The CDR3 extends over 16 amino acids. Trimming removed 4 bases at V and 7 bases at J, with 20 bases between. CDR3 coding DNA: TGCGCCAGCAGCCAAGGGGGTCTACGGTACAGTGAAAAACTGTTTTTT. Its translation: CASSQGGLRYSEKLFF.

The genes are TRBV10-3 and TRBJ2-5; no reliable D call. Germline V CDR1 and CDR2: ENHRY, SYGVKD. CDR3 length: 15 amino acids. Trimming removed 0 bases at V and 5 bases at J, with 13 bases between. The CDR3 is CAISESGLMVETQYF. The CDR3 DNA reads TGTGCCATCAGTGAGTCAGGCTTGATGGTGGAGACCCAGTACTTC.

This chain joins TRBV19 and TRBJ1-1; D possibly corresponds to TRBD1 (6 bases). The germline V gene has CDR1 LNHDA and CDR2 SQIVND (reference sequence). Between the trimmed V and J ends, which lost 4 bases and 10 bases, there was a span of 28 bases. This CDR3 comprises 17 residues. CDR3 amino acids: CASSRDRGGDRTGIAFF. The CDR3 DNA reads TGTGCCAGTAGTAGAGACCGAGGGGGAGACAGGACGGGGATAGCTTTCTTT. Full variable domain (missing parts from reference TRBV19 and TRBJ1-1): DGGITQSPKYLFRKEGQNVTLSCEQNLNHDAMYWYRQDPGQGLRLIYYSQIVNDFQKGDIAEGYSVSREKKESFPLTVTSAQKNPTAFYLCASSRDRGGDRTGIAFFGQGTRLTVV.

CDR3 nucleotides: TGTGCCAGCAGAGTAGCGGGAGGGGGTGAGCAGTACTTC. Amino acids: CASRVAGGGEQYF. The chain recombines TRBV6-5 with TRBJ2-7; TRBD2 agrees at 11 bases. V lost 6 bases and J lost 7; bases outside the gene matches: 5. CDR1 and CDR2 (germline): MNHEY, SVGAGI. The CDR3 totals 13 residues.

The V and J genes are TRBV6-5 and TRBJ2-3; 7 bases align to TRBD2. Trimming removed 10 bases from V and 1 base from J; junction bases left unmatched: 2. The CDR3 extends over 12 amino acids. Germline V gives CDR1 MNHEY, CDR2 SVGAGI. CDR3 sequence: CATAGGTDTQYF. In DNA, the CDR3 is TGTGCCACTGCGGGGGGCACAGATACGCAGTATTTT.

V and J are TRBV4-3 and TRBJ2-5; D unclear. The germline V gene encodes CDR1 LGHNA and CDR2 YSLEER. V was shortened by 3 bases and J by 4 bases, with 15 bases between the two germline ends. This CDR3 region has 15 residues. The CDR3 DNA is TGCGCCAGCAGCCAGCGGAGAGGCGTCTCAGAGACCCAGTACTTC. This translates into CASSQRRGVSETQYF.

On this clone: Additional DNA sequences in this sample encode the identical CDR3. The chain employs TRBV7-2 and TRBJ2-1; D remains ambiguous. Trimming removed 0 bases at V and 2 bases at J, with 2 bases between. The CDR3 consists of 13 residues. From germline, CDR1 is SGHTA and CDR2 FQGNSA. The CDR3 here is CASSLAAYNEQFF. DNA of the CDR3: TGTGCCAGCAGCTTAGCGGCCTACAATGAGCAGTTCTTC.

V gene TRBV28 combines with J gene TRBJ2-2, with 10 nucleotides matching TRBD2. In germline, CDR1 is MDHEN, CDR2 SYDVKM. The CDR3 loop spans 16 amino acids. Trimming took 6 bases from V and 1 from J; bases not matched to a gene: 5. This chain's CDR3 is CASRYLAGGNTGELFF. The CDR3 region has the DNA TGTGCCAGCAGATATTTAGCGGGAGGGAACACCGGGGAGCTGTTTTTT.

The rearrangement joins TRBV5-5 to TRBJ1-3, with 7 bases identical to TRBD1. The V gene's germline CDR1 is SGHKS and CDR2 YYEKEE (reference sequence). V lost 3 bases to trimming and J lost 2 bases; unmatched junction nucleotides: 5. This CDR3 comprises 15 residues. CDR3 in amino acids: CASSSRDSTGNTIYF. The DNA for the CDR3 is TGTGCCAGCAGCTCCCGGGACAGTACTGGAAACACCATATATTTT.

This clone is a singleton in its sample. The chain recombines TRBV6-5 with TRBJ1-2; D is possibly TRBD1 (6 bases). The V end lost 3 bases, the J end lost 4 bases, and 18 bases lay between the germline ends. Germline CDR1 is MNHEY and CDR2 is SVGAGI. The CDR3 consists of 16 residues. CDR3 in amino acids: CASSYPTGHVAYGYTF. Written as DNA, the CDR3 is TGTGCCAGCAGTTATCCGACAGGTCACGTCGCCTATGGCTACACCTTC.

The rearrangement joins TRBV27 to TRBJ2-3; D ambiguous. The length of the CDR3 is 15 residues. The ends were cut back, 0 bases at V and 2 bases at J, with 9 bases in the middle. Germline loops: CDR1 MNHEY, CDR2 SMNVEV (reference sequence). CDR3 residues: CASSLSLSYTDTQYF. The CDR3 DNA follows: TGTGCCAGCAGTTTATCACTGAGTTACACAGATACGCAGTATTTT.

The V gene is TRBV29-1, the J gene TRBJ1-3; no clear D. The ends were cut back, 1 base at V and 10 bases at J, with 11 bases in the middle. The length of the CDR3 is 12 residues. Germline V gene data show CDR1 as SQVTM and CDR2 as ANQGSEA. The CDR3 nucleotides are TGCAGCGTTGAAGGCAACATCTGGACCATATATTTT. Protein: CSVEGNIWTIYF.